The sequence of this TCR beta chain was determined in a study of type 1 regulatory T cells. Study background: An in vitro protocol generated T-allo10, a Tr1-enriched, alloantigen-specific CD4 T cell product.

Comment on this clonotype: No antigen is known for it. Germline is not matched at one junction end, which may reflect a read error.

TCRdb used MiXCR to reprocess the reads, holding one entry per CDR3 protein. The sample holds more than 4,500 distinct CDR3 sequences, around 26% seen once. Study results and limitations: Compared with non-type 1 regulatory T cells, type 1 regulatory T cells showed a more restricted TCR repertoire.

CDR1 and CDR2 (germline): SGHRS, YFSETQ. There are 15 residues in the CDR3. The V and J genes are TRBV5-1 and TRBJ2-2; 10 bases map to TRBD1. Sequencing input: cultured type 1 regulatory T (Tr1) cells, either the whole culture or a sorted fraction (not recorded which). The sequence derives from a human donor in good health. The CDR3 spells CASSRGQGNAGELWW. CDR3 in DNA: TGCGCCAGCAGCAGGGGACAGGGGAACGCCGGGGAGCTGTGGTGG.